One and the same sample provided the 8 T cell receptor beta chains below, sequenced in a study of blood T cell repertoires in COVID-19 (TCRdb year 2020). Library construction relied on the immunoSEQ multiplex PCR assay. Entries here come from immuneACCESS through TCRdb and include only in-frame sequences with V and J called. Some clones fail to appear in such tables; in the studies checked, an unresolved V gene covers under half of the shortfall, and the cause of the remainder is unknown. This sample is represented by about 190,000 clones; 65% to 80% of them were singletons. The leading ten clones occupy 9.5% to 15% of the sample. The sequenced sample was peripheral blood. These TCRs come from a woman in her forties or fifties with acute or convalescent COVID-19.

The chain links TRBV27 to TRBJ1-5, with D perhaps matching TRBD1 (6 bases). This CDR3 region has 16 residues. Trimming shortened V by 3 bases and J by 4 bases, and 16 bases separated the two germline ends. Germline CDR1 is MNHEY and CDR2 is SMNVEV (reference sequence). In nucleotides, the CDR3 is TGTGCCAGCAGTTTGGGCAGGGGACTACAAAATCAGCCCCAGCATTTT. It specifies CASSLGRGLQNQPQHF.

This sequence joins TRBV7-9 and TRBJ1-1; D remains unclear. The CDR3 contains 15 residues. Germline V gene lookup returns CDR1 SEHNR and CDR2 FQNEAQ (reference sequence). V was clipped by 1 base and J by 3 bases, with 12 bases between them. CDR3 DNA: TGTGCCAGCAGCTTAGGTTCCCACTCCTACACTGAAGCTTTCTTT. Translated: CASSLGSHSYTEAFF. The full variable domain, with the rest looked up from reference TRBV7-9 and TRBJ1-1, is DTGVSQNPRHKITKRGQNVTFRCDPISEHNRLYWYRQTLGQGPEFLTYFQNEAQLEKSRLLSDRFSAERPKGSFSTLEIQRTEQGDSAMYLCASSLGSHSYTEAFFGQGTRLTVV.

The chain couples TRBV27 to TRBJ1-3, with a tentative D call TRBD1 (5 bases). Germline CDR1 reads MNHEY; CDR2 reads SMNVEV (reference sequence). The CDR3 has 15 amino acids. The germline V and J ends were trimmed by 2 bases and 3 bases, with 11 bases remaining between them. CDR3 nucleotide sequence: TGTGCCAGCAGTTTAGGTCCGGGGGTTGGAAACACCATATATTTT. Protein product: CASSLGPGVGNTIYF.

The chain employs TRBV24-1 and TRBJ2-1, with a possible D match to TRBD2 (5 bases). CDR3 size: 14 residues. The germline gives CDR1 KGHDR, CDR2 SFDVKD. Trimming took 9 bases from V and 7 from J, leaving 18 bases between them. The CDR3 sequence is CATGPPGSRNEQFF. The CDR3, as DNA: TGTGCCACCGGTCCCCCGGGAAGCCGGAATGAGCAGTTCTTC.

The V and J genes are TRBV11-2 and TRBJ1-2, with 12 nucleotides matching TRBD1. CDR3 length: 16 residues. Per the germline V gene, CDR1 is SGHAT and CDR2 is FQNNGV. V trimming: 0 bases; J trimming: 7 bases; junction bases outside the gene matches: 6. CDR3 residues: CASSLDPGQGATGYTF. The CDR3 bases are TGTGCCAGCAGCTTAGACCCGGGACAGGGGGCAACTGGCTACACCTTC.

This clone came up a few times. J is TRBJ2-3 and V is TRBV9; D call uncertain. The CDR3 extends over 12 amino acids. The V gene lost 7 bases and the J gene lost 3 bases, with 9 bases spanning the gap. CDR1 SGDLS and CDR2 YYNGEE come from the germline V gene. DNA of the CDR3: TGTGCCAGCGGGCAGATGACAGATACGCAGTATTTT. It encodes CASGQMTDTQYF.

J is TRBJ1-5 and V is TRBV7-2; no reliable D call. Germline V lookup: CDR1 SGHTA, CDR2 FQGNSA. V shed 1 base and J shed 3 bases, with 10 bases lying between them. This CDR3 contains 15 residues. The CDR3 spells CASSLDGGYNQPQHF. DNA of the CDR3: TGTGCCAGCAGCTTAGATGGCGGATACAATCAGCCCCAGCATTTT. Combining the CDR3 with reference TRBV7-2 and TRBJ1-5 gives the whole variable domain GAGVSQSPSNKVTEKGKDVELRCDPISGHTALYWYRQSLGQGLEFLIYFQGNSAPDKSGLPSDRFSAERTGGSVSTLTIQRTQQEDSAVYLCASSLDGGYNQPQHFGDGTRLSIL.

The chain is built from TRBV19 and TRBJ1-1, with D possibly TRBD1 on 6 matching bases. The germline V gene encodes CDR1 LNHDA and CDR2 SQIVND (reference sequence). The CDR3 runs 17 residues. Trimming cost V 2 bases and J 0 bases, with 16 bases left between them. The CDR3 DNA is TGTGCCAGTAGTATACCCCACCGACAGGTGATGAACACTGAAGCTTTCTTT. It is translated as CASSIPHRQVMNTEAFF. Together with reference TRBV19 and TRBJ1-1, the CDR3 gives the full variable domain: DGGITQSPKYLFRKEGQNVTLSCEQNLNHDAMYWYRQDPGQGLRLIYYSQIVNDFQKGDIAEGYSVSREKKESFPLTVTSAQKNPTAFYLCASSIPHRQVMNTEAFFGQGTRLTVV.